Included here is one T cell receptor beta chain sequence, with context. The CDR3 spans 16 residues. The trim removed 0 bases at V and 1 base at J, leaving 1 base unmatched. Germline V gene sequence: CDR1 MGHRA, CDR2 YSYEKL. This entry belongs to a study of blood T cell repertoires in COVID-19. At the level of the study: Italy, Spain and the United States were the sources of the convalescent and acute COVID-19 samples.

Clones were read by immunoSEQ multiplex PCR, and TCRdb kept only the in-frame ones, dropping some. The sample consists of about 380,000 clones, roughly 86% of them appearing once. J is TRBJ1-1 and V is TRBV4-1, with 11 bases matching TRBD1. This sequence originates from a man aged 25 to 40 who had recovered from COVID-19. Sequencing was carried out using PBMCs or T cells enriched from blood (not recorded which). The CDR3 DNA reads TGCGCCAGCAGCCAAGAGGGACAGGGGGGGAACACTGAAGCTTTCTTT. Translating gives CASSQEGQGGNTEAFF.